The 3 T cell receptor beta chains below come from one sample, sequenced in a study of blood T cell repertoires in COVID-19. TCRdb's copy holds only in-frame clones and misses some; the assay was immunoSEQ multiplex PCR. Found here are 200,000 or so clones, approximately 84% of them singletons; the top ten hold approximately 6.9%. Input material: peripheral blood. These receptors were obtained from a human donor with acute or convalescent COVID-19. The donor label of this sample is uncertain.

The gene calls are TRBV24-1 and TRBJ1-5; possibly TRBD1 for D (5 bases). The germline V gene has CDR1 KGHDR and CDR2 SFDVKD. This CDR3 comprises 15 residues. V was shortened by 4 bases and J by 4 bases, with 13 bases between the two germline ends. CDR3 amino acids: CATSEGGKENQPQHF. CDR3 nucleotides: TGTGCCACCAGTGAGGGGGGGAAGGAAAATCAGCCCCAGCATTTT.

The V and J genes are TRBV10-3 and TRBJ2-5; tentatively, D is TRBD2 (5 bases). The V end was cut by 5 bases, the J end by 5 bases, with 21 bases between. CDR3 length: 16 residues. Per the germline V gene, CDR1 is ENHRY and CDR2 is SYGVKD. Here the CDR3 reads CAISTPGNLGRETQYF. The CDR3 DNA reads TGTGCCATCAGTACCCCCGGGAATCTAGGAAGGGAGACCCAGTACTTC.

V gene TRBV20-1 combines with J gene TRBJ2-5, with D perhaps matching TRBD1 (6 bases). V gave up 3 bases and J gave up 7 bases, with 9 bases separating them. The CDR3 runs to 11 residues. CDR1 is DFQATT and CDR2 is SNEGSKA in the germline V gene (reference sequence). The CDR3 DNA is TGCAGTGCTAGGGCGACAGGGACCCAGTACTTC. Translation gives CSARATGTQYF.